The source of this T cell receptor beta chain is a study of cytomegalovirus exposure and HLA in healthy donors. Across the study: Of about 400 genotyped donors, roughly 81% clustered with self-reported Caucasian donors. Study-level findings and limits: Rarity characterized most TCR sequences, yet some public TCRs appeared in many donors. Confirmation in vitro established that three CMV-associated chains were specific for CMV antigens.

On this clone: The target antigen is unknown.

The primer mix had 60 Vbeta and 13 Jbeta primers. Under the authors' procedure: Unique TCR beta chains totaled about 78 million in a later count, with approximately 11 million of them shared. Repertoires were generated with immunoSEQ multiplex PCR, while TCRdb's copy carries only in-frame clones and drops some. That table is the source of V, J and clone size, and D and trimming were worked out from the DNA. The sample shows tens of thousands of clones, 70% to 90% of them seen only once. Germline V gene data show CDR1 as SGHNT and CDR2 as YYREEE (reference sequence). V lost 4 bases to trimming and J lost 7 bases, with 14 bases between them. The CDR3 is 13 residues long.

The J gene is TRBJ1-2, the V gene TRBV5-4; D might be TRBD1 (6 bases). The sequence derives from a woman in her 30s in good health and CMV-seronegative. Sequenced input: PBMCs. Written as DNA, the CDR3 is TGTGCCAGCAGCGAAGACAGGCGTGGTGGCTACACCTTC. It is translated as CASSEDRRGGYTF.